A single sample gave rise to the 27 T cell receptor beta chains below, sequenced in a study of blood T cell repertoires in COVID-19. Profiling relied on immunoSEQ multiplex PCR, and the TCRdb table lists in-frame clones only, not all of them. The table includes 200,000 or so clones, about 80% detected once. The material sequenced was peripheral blood. The receptors here all came from a woman aged 25 to 39 who had recovered from COVID-19.

This chain joins TRBV5-4 and TRBJ2-2; D is unresolved. Looked up from germline, CDR1 is SGHNT and CDR2 is YYREEE (reference sequence). The V gene lost 7 bases and the J gene lost 4 bases, with 11 bases spanning the gap. The CDR3 has 13 residues. The CDR3 sequence is CASLYTATGELFF. The CDR3, as DNA: TGTGCCAGCCTATATACCGCCACCGGGGAGCTGTTTTTT.

The V and J genes are TRBV3-1 (or the pseudogene TRBV3-2) and TRBJ1-6; D ambiguous. This CDR3 contains 13 residues. V lost 0 bases, J lost 10 bases, and 7 bases lay in between. Germline V gives CDR1 LGHDT, CDR2 YNNKEL (reference sequence). This CDR3 is CASSQEEWSPLHF. CDR3 nucleotide sequence: TGTGCCAGCAGCCAAGAGGAGTGGTCACCCCTCCACTTT.

This clone was seen a single time. This chain joins TRBV5-1 and TRBJ2-1; 11 nucleotides line up with TRBD2. The V gene end was trimmed by 3 bases and the J gene end by 5 bases; junction bases not matched to a gene: 7. CDR1 SGHRS and CDR2 YFSETQ come from the germline V gene. The length of the CDR3 is 16 residues. CDR3 sequence: CASSSHLTSGNNEQFF. The CDR3 DNA follows: TGCGCCAGCAGCTCCCACTTGACTAGCGGGAACAATGAGCAGTTCTTC.

CDR3 amino acids: CASSPGTSGYTDTQYF. CDR3 coding DNA: TGTGCCAGCAGCCCCGGGACTAGCGGATACACAGATACGCAGTATTTT. This chain links TRBV9 with TRBJ2-3, with TRBD2 matching over 11 bases. CDR1 is SGDLS, CDR2 YYNGEE, per germline. The CDR3 contains 16 residues. V was pared by 4 bases and J by 2 bases, with 6 bases of the junction left unmatched.

This chain joins TRBV6-1 and TRBJ2-1, with D maybe TRBD1 (5 bases). This CDR3 has 16 amino acids. CDR1 MNHNS and CDR2 SASEGT come from the germline V gene. V was cut by 1 base and J by 0 bases, with 10 bases left in between. Here the CDR3 DNA reads TGTGCCAGCAGTGAAGACGGCAGGGTCTCCTACAATGAGCAGTTCTTC. It is translated as CASSEDGRVSYNEQFF.

This clone was seen a few times. The V and J genes are TRBV7-3 and TRBJ1-1; 9 nucleotides match TRBD1. V dropped 5 bases and J dropped 7; count of bases not matched to a gene: 8. The CDR3 contains 14 residues. The V gene's germline CDR1 is SGHTA and CDR2 FQGTGA. CDR3 DNA: TGTGCCAGCAGCGAACAGGGGGCGGTCGGTGAAGCTTTCTTT. It yields the protein CASSEQGAVGEAFF. Variable domain in full (rest from reference TRBV7-3 and TRBJ1-1): GAGVSQTPSNKVTEKGKYVELRCDPISGHTALYWYRQSLGQGPEFLIYFQGTGAADDSGLPNDRFFAVRPEGSVSTLKIQRTERGDSAVYLCASSEQGAVGEAFFGQGTRLTVV.

The chain recombines TRBV7-9 with TRBJ2-1; TRBD2 agrees at 9 bases. Per germline, CDR1 SEHNR and CDR2 FQNEAQ (reference sequence). CDR3 length equals 15 residues. Trimming took 4 bases from V and 0 from J; bases not matched to a gene: 1. CDR3 protein: CASSSGLASYNEQFF. In DNA form, the CDR3 reads TGTGCCAGCAGCTCGGGACTAGCCTCCTACAATGAGCAGTTCTTC.

V usage is TRBV11-3 and J usage is TRBJ2-1; 7 bases line up with TRBD1. The CDR3 is 12 residues long. Germline CDR1 reads SGHNT; CDR2 reads YENEEA. After removal of 7 bases from V and 5 bases from J, the junction contained 2 bases not matched to a gene. The CDR3: CASNGQDNEQFF. The CDR3 DNA reads as TGTGCCAGCAATGGACAGGACAATGAGCAGTTCTTC.

About this clone: This same CDR3 is encoded by further DNA sequences in the sample. The chain recombines TRBV7-3 with TRBJ2-3, with 11 positions matching TRBD2. From germline, CDR1 is SGHTA and CDR2 FQGTGA. Germline trimming cut 5 bases from V and 2 bases from J; bases unmatched to any gene: 3. CDR3 size: 15 residues. In DNA, the CDR3 is TGTGCCAGCAGCCCACTAGCGGGGGACACAGATACGCAGTATTTT. It yields the protein CASSPLAGDTDTQYF.

This sequence joins TRBV4-1 and TRBJ2-1; TRBD1 matches at 7 bases. Germline-derived CDR1 and CDR2 are MGHRA and YSYEKL. The CDR3 covers 14 residues. Trimming took 1 base from V and 10 from J; bases not matched to a gene: 7. The CDR3 is CASSQVVRGGEQFF. The CDR3 region has the DNA TGCGCCAGCAGCCAAGTCGTTCGAGGGGGCGAGCAGTTCTTC.

J is TRBJ2-7 and V is TRBV6-5, with TRBD2 matching over 8 bases. Trimming cost V 6 bases and J 6 bases; bases outside gene matches: 7. This CDR3 is built from 13 residues. The germline V gene encodes CDR1 MNHEY and CDR2 SVGAGI. CDR3 sequence (DNA): TGTGCCAGCAGACGTCGGGAGGGGGGCGAGCAGTACTTC. Protein sequence: CASRRREGGEQYF.

The V call is TRBV7-8, the J call TRBJ1-1, with D maybe TRBD1 (5 bases). The CDR3 is made up of 15 amino acids. Trimming took off 5 bases at V and 1 base at J, with 14 bases between the two ends. CDR1 SGHVS and CDR2 FQNEAQ come from the germline V gene. CDR3 in DNA: TGTGCCAGCAGCGGCGGGACCGAACAGAACACTGAAGCTTTCTTT. It yields the protein CASSGGTEQNTEAFF.

The chain employs TRBV19 and TRBJ2-3; 7 positions match TRBD2. Germline V gives CDR1 LNHDA, CDR2 SQIVND (reference sequence). V gave up 7 bases and J gave up 6 bases; unmatched junction bases: 7. The CDR3 runs to 13 residues. This CDR3 is CASKVRGGDTQYF. DNA of the CDR3: TGTGCCAGTAAGGTGCGGGGAGGGGATACGCAGTATTTT.

This clone was seen just once. This chain joins TRBV5-5 and TRBJ2-3; D is uncertain. The germline CDR1 and CDR2 sequences are SGHKS and YYEKEE (reference sequence). The V end lost 5 bases, the J end lost 4 bases, and 8 bases lay between the germline ends. The CDR3 length is 12 residues. CDR3 residues: CASSDRADTQYF. In DNA form, the CDR3 reads TGTGCCAGCAGTGATCGCGCAGATACGCAGTATTTT.

J is TRBJ1-1 and V is TRBV3-1 (or the pseudogene TRBV3-2); 7 bases fit TRBD1. The J segment lost 2 bases and the V segment lost 0 bases, leaving 9 bases of the junction unmatched. The CDR3 has 17 residues. The germline gives CDR1 LGHDT, CDR2 YNNKEL (reference sequence). CDR3 DNA: TGTGCCAGCAGCCAAGACCCGACAGGGCCCGTAAACACTGAAGCTTTCTTT. Translation gives CASSQDPTGPVNTEAFF.

This clone was recorded once. The chain couples TRBV5-1 to TRBJ2-7; 10 bases are shared with TRBD1. Germline V gives CDR1 SGHRS, CDR2 YFSETQ. There are 15 residues in the CDR3. Unmatched junction bases numbered 9, after V lost 2 bases and J lost 7 bases. CDR3 DNA sequence: TGCGCCAGCAGCTTTAAAGGGACAGGGGCGCAAGAGCAGTACTTC. As protein: CASSFKGTGAQEQYF.

The CDR3 is CAISSGTGYLNTEAFF. For the CDR3, the DNA is TGTGCCATCAGTTCCGGGACAGGGTATTTGAACACTGAAGCTTTCTTT. The chain couples TRBV10-3 to TRBJ1-1, with TRBD1 matching over 9 bases. The trim removed 5 bases at V and 0 bases at J, leaving 7 bases unmatched. The germline V gene encodes CDR1 ENHRY and CDR2 SYGVKD. The CDR3 sequence is 16 residues long.

This sequence joins TRBV7-9 and TRBJ2-6; tentative D call: TRBD2 (5 bases). V was clipped by 2 bases and J by 1 base, with 15 bases between them. CDR1 and CDR2 from the germline V gene are SEHNR and FQNEAQ (reference sequence). The CDR3 is made up of 18 amino acids. The CDR3, as DNA: TGTGCCAGCAGCTTACAAGGTCAGACTAATTCTGGGGCCAACGTCCTGACTTTC. It translates to CASSLQGQTNSGANVLTF.

This rearrangement joins TRBV6-6 to TRBJ2-1, with 10 bases identical to TRBD2. The CDR3 has 17 residues. The V and J ends lost 5 bases and 2 bases, in that order; junction bases with no gene match: 9. Germline V gene sequence: CDR1 MNHNY, CDR2 SVGAGI (reference sequence). CDR3 amino acids: CASSPESGRAPYNEQFF. The DNA of the CDR3 is TGTGCCAGCAGTCCGGAAAGCGGGAGGGCCCCCTACAATGAGCAGTTCTTC.

The chain links TRBV27 to TRBJ1-1, with 7 nucleotides matching TRBD1. Per germline, CDR1 MNHEY and CDR2 SMNVEV (reference sequence). The V segment lost 5 bases and the J segment 0 bases; nucleotides outside the gene matches: 6. This CDR3 region has 15 residues. The CDR3, as DNA: TGTGCCAGCAGTATGACAGGGAATCTGAACACTGAAGCTTTCTTT. Its translation is CASSMTGNLNTEAFF.

The rearrangement uses TRBV11-1 and TRBJ2-1, with D possibly matching TRBD2 (6 bases). This CDR3 has 17 residues. Between the trimmed V and J ends, which lost 0 bases and 1 base, there was a span of 13 bases. Looked up from germline, CDR1 is SGHAT and CDR2 is FQDESV (reference sequence). The CDR3 here is CASSLALMAGSYNEQFF. The CDR3 bases are TGTGCCAGCAGCTTAGCGCTTATGGCGGGATCCTACAATGAGCAGTTCTTC.

This chain uses TRBV14 with TRBJ2-2; 12 positions agree with TRBD2. The germline V gene has CDR1 SGHDN and CDR2 FVKESK. This CDR3 has 16 residues. V dropped 4 bases and J dropped 7; count of bases not matched to a gene: 7. CDR3 amino acids: CASSRLAGVLGGELFF. The CDR3 region has the DNA TGTGCCAGCAGCCGACTAGCGGGAGTGTTAGGCGGGGAGCTGTTTTTT.

This chain links TRBV30 with TRBJ2-1, with 13 bases lining up with TRBD2. In germline, CDR1 is GTSNPN, CDR2 SVGIG (reference sequence). V trimming: 3 bases; J trimming: 0 bases; junction bases outside the gene matches: 8. The CDR3 totals 18 residues. In DNA, the CDR3 is TGTGCCTGGAGCGGTACCGGGACTAGCGGGGACTCCTACAATGAGCAGTTCTTC. This sequence encodes CAWSGTGTSGDSYNEQFF.

The rearrangement joins TRBV28 to TRBJ2-4, with 8 bases aligning to TRBD2. With V trimmed by 5 bases and J by 1 base, 10 bases remained unmatched. Per the germline V gene, CDR1 is MDHEN and CDR2 is SYDVKM. The CDR3 spans 17 residues. The CDR3 sequence is CASSRLPGLVAKNIQYF. In DNA form, the CDR3 reads TGTGCCAGCAGTCGCCTTCCGGGACTAGTCGCCAAAAACATTCAGTACTTC. Full variable domain (outside the CDR3, taken from reference TRBV28 and TRBJ2-4): DVKVTQSSRYLVKRTGEKVFLECVQDMDHENMFWYRQDPGLGLRLIYFSYDVKMKEKGDIPEGYSVSREKKERFSLILESASTNQTSMYLCASSRLPGLVAKNIQYFGAGTRLSVL.

The chain is built from TRBV6-5 and TRBJ1-2; D gene unclear. V shed 6 bases and J shed 7 bases, with 18 bases lying between them. The CDR3 consists of 14 residues. The germline V gene has CDR1 MNHEY and CDR2 SVGAGI. The CDR3 sequence: CASSPWQAAGGYTF. CDR3 sequence (DNA): TGTGCCAGCAGCCCATGGCAAGCCGCGGGTGGCTACACCTTC.

The V and J genes are TRBV11-2 and TRBJ2-1; 11 positions match TRBD2. Germline CDR1 and CDR2: SGHAT and FQNNGV. Trimming took 5 bases from V and 9 from J; bases not matched to a gene: 12. The CDR3 has 16 amino acids. In DNA, the CDR3 is TGTGCCAGCAGCATTCAAATCGGGCTAGCGGGAGGTGAGCAGTTCTTC. Translation gives CASSIQIGLAGGEQFF.

The chain employs TRBV28 and TRBJ1-5, with 9 bases fitting TRBD1. This CDR3 has 15 amino acids. The V and J ends lost 3 bases and 6 bases, in that order; junction bases with no gene match: 6. Germline CDR1 MDHEN, CDR2 SYDVKM. The CDR3 DNA sequence: TGTGCCAGCAGTTTCCTTACAGGGGGCGTTCAGCCCCAGCATTTT. Translated: CASSFLTGGVQPQHF.